The present TCR beta chain was sequenced within a study of shared clonotypes between healthy human individuals (dated by TCRdb to the early 2020s). Looking at the study overall: The cohort comprised two women and a few men aged 18 to 49 years. Libraries were prepared and TCR repertoires were sequenced by different laboratories using diverse techniques, in order to increase sequencing depth and limit assay-specific biases. For each donor, CD4 naive and CD4 memory were each run on three plates, CD8 naive on two plates, and CD8 memory on one plate. Per donor, leukapheresis produced somewhere between about 0.8 and 9 billion PBMCs. Blood TCR repertoires of a handful of healthy adults were deeply sequenced to estimate repertoire size and the extent of clonotype sharing between individuals.

Study-wide findings and limitations: Naive subsets generally had larger estimated clonotype richness than memory subsets. Because the study included only a small number of donors, the genetic and exposure-history diversity represented was limited. Higher generation probabilities were observed for clonotypes shared by all four sorted-subset donors than for non-shared clonotypes. Approximately 5% of naive CD4, 3.5% of naive CD8, roughly 2.4% of memory CD4, and around 0.4% of memory CD8 clonotypes were shared across several donors. Based on pairwise subsampling, the degree of clonotype sharing among donors was expected to be affected by sequencing depth. Sampling was restricted to blood, and TCR repertoires in tissue are likely to differ from TCR repertoires in blood. Rarefaction of sorted-subset datasets indicated incomplete sequencing despite the large sequencing depth.

The donors were healthy, HIV-negative adults who had no recently reported acute infections or vaccinations. All donors were Caucasian adults living in Nashville, Tennessee, USA. Magnetic negative selection was used to enrich CD4+ T cells, after which naive cells were positively selected on CD45RA and the negative fraction became the memory subset. Blood was collected by leukapheresis, and PBMCs were isolated by Ficoll-Histopaque density gradient centrifugation and then cryopreserved in liquid nitrogen vapor phase. Analytical flow cytometry was used to check the purity and quantity of each magnetically sorted T cell population. Genomic DNA was isolated from each sorted fraction and quantified by UV absorbance on a Nanodrop 2000c. V loses 5 bases of germline sequence and J loses 5 bases, and the interval between the two ends is 15 bases. CDR1 is given as SEHNR and CDR2 as FQNEAQ, both from the germline V gene (reference sequence). The cysteine opens and the phenylalanine closes a CDR3 of 15 amino acids. Only CDR3 DNA is held: 45 bases, read in frame from base 1.

TCR CDR3 regions were amplified from genomic DNA by multiplex PCR using the deep immunoSEQ assay. For each cell subset, the extracted genomic DNA was distributed evenly across all wells of several immunoSEQ 96-well plates, and each plate served as one replicate. For sorted subsets, about 200 ng genomic DNA, equal to about 30,000 T cell genomes, was loaded into each replicate PCR. The purified libraries were quantified using a Qubit 3.0 fluorometer, sized with a Bioanalyzer 2100, and then quantified again using the KAPA Library Quantification kit. A separate single-read 150-cycle Illumina NextSeq 550 flow cell was used to sequence each immunoSEQ 96-well plate. In the paper's pipeline: Because the immunoSEQ output held only junctional sequences and lacked quality scores, the filtering could not match the filtering applied to full-length reads. Sequences were annotated with PyIR, a Python wrapper for IgBLAST v1.9, using IMGT germline references to assign V/J genes and CDR3. Reads with weak V/J assignments (E-value above 1e-6), missing CDR3, stop codons, out-of-frame junctions, or ambiguous translated residues were removed. A V3J clonotype was defined by an identical inferred V gene, J gene, and CDR3 amino acid sequence. Percentage overlap between repertoires was calculated by dividing the number of shared unique clonotypes by the size of the smaller repertoire. Three approaches were used to assess repertoire richness: RTK rarefaction, the Chao1 estimator, and Recon v2.1 estimates of unobserved clonotypes. OLGA was used to compute generation probabilities for all TCRbeta clonotypes that the gDNA method yielded from a few donors. The source is immuneACCESS, and TCRdb retained only in-frame sequences with V and J called. Part of the clones is not carried over; for the studies checked, unresolved V genes explain less than half of this, and the remainder is unexplained. For V, J and clone size, that table is used; D and trimming come from the DNA. Present in this sample are fewer than 400,000 clones, over 65% of which were seen just once. The ten largest account for 10% of the sample.

As for this clone: No antigen is known for it. Nothing much larger sits one base from this clone, and base qualities are not available.

Material for sequencing was memory CD4+ T cells sorted from blood. The sample's cell subset or site, from its label and the paper: CD45RA-negative fraction. This receptor was identified in a man between 25 and 39 years old in good health. The rearrangement joined TRBV7-9 to TRBJ1-4; possibly the D gene is TRBD1, per 5 matching bases. The nucleotides read TGTGCCAGCAGCGCGACGGGGACGCCGAATGAAAAACTGTTTTTT. Translation gives CASSATGTPNEKLFF.